This T cell receptor beta chain was sequenced for a study of a mutant IDH1 vaccine in newly diagnosed glioma. The germline CDR1 and CDR2 sequences are SGDLS and YYNGEE. The CDR3 loop spans 18 amino acids. V was clipped by 4 bases and J by 0 bases; unmatched bases: 8. The protocol was immunoSEQ multiplex PCR, while the TCRdb copy is restricted to in-frame clones and leaves out a portion. The table shows some 60,000 clones, with roughly 87% occurring only once. This clone is a singleton in its sample. As yet, its antigen is unknown. The time point is: week 47, end of study. The investigators gave 300 ug of mutant IDH1 20-mer peptide in each vaccine dose, together with topical imiquimod.

The receptor was isolated from a woman aged 45-65 years with glioma. The chain is built from TRBV9 and TRBJ2-3; 13 bases align to TRBD2. The source material was PBMCs, sampled from a glioma patient whose treatment included an IDH1 peptide vaccine. The CDR3 loop reads CASSPRLAGGPSTDTQYF. The CDR3 DNA reads TGTGCCAGCAGCCCAAGACTAGCGGGGGGCCCTAGCACAGATACGCAGTATTTT.